A selection of T cell receptor beta chains follows, all from one sample in a study of T cell responses to AZD1222 COVID-19 vaccine. Generated by immunoSEQ multiplex PCR, the TCRdb table keeps only in-frame clones and is missing some. The table has more than 150,000 clones, around 94% seen once. Sequenced here: peripheral blood, sampled on day 0 of AZD1222 vaccination. Receptors originate from an adult in good health. CDR3s include the opening cysteine and the closing phenylalanine or tryptophan. The D gene is left open where the match is weak. Clone size, where shown, is once, few, many, or a class for clones that have expanded.

J gene,clone size,D gene,V gene,CDR3 DNA,CDR3 protein
TRBJ1-1,.,TRBD1,TRBV27,TGTGCCAGCAGTGAATACAGGGGTAGGGCTGAAGCTTTCTTT,CASSEYRGRAEAFF
TRBJ2-1,few,TRBD2,TRBV7-9,TGTGCCAGCAGCTTGCCCCTAGCGGGAGATTTCTATGAGCAGTTCTTC,CASSLPLAGDFYEQFF
TRBJ1-2,.,.,TRBV4-1,TGCGCCAGCAGCCAAGGAAGGTTTGGCTACACCTTC,CASSQGRFGYTF
TRBJ2-2,.,.,TRBV29-1,TGCAGCGGAGGGGTGAACACCGGGGAGCTGTTTTTT,CSGGVNTGELFF
TRBJ2-7,.,.,TRBV27,TGTGCCAGCAGACGTGGGCCGGGCGGCTACGAGCAGTACTTC,CASRRGPGGYEQYF
TRBJ1-1,.,.,TRBV15,TGTGCCACCAGCATCCCCGGGACGGGGAACACTGAAGCTTTCTTT,CATSIPGTGNTEAFF
TRBJ2-1,.,TRBD2,TRBV5-1,TGCGCCAGCAGGGGTATAGCGGGAGGGGGAAATGAGCAGTTCTTC,CASRGIAGGGNEQFF
TRBJ1-2,.,.,TRBV7-9,TGTGCCAGCAGCCCGGACGGTCCTAGTGGCTACACCTTC,CASSPDGPSGYTF
TRBJ2-2,.,TRBD1,TRBV9,TGTGCCAGCAGCACTCCGGGACAGGCGTCTAACACCGGGGAGCTGTTTTTT,CASSTPGQASNTGELFF
TRBJ1-5,.,.,TRBV6-6,TGTGCCAGCAGTTACCCGGACAGAATCAAGCAGCCCCAGCATTTT,CASSYPDRIKQPQHF
TRBJ1-1,.,.,TRBV28,TGTGCCAGCACCCCCCTTGGGGAGAACACTGAAGCTTTCTTT,CASTPLGENTEAFF